Sequencing of this T cell receptor beta chain was carried out in a study of a mutant IDH1 vaccine in newly diagnosed glioma. Study background: Antecedent treatment encompassed radiotherapy, temozolomide, or their combination; the majority received both. General study results and limits: Immune responses induced by vaccination arose in approximately 93% of the patients.

The time point: week 5, during vaccination. It was 300 ug of mutant IDH1 20-mer peptide that made up each vaccine dose, given with topical imiquimod. Method: immunoSEQ multiplex PCR; TCRdb's copy keeps in-frame clones and lacks some. This sample has about 58,000 clones, with about 81% found just once. The CDR3 has 15 amino acids. The V end was cut by 6 bases, the J end by 0 bases, with 9 bases between. Germline-derived CDR1 and CDR2 are MNHNS and SASEGT. This clone came up once. Its antigen is not known. The sequencing used PBMCs, collected from a glioma patient whose treatment included an IDH1 peptide vaccine. This clonotype was obtained from a woman aged 45-59 years with glioma. V is TRBV6-1 and J is TRBJ1-6; tentative D call: TRBD1 (5 bases). This CDR3 reads CASRGTDSYNSPLHF. The DNA of the CDR3 is TGTGCCAGCAGGGGGACCGACTCCTATAATTCACCCCTCCACTTT.